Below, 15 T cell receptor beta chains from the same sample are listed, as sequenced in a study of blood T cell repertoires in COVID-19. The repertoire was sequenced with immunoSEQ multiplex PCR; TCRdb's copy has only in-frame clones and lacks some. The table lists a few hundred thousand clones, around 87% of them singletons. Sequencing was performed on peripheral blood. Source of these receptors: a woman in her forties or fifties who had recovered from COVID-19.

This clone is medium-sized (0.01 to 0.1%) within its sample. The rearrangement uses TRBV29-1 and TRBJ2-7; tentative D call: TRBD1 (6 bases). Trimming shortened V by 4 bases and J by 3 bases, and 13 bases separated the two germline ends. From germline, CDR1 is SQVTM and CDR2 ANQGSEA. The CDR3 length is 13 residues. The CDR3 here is CSVVRGDIYEQYF. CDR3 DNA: TGCAGCGTTGTGAGAGGGGACATCTACGAGCAGTACTTC.

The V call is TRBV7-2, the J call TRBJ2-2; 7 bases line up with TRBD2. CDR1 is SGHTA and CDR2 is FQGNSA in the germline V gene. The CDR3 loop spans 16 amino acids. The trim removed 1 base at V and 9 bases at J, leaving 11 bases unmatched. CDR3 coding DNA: TGTGCCAGCAGCTTAGTCAACGCTGGACTAGTCCGGGAGCTGTTTTTT. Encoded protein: CASSLVNAGLVRELFF. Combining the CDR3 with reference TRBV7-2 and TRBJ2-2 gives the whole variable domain GAGVSQSPSNKVTEKGKDVELRCDPISGHTALYWYRQSLGQGLEFLIYFQGNSAPDKSGLPSDRFSAERTGGSVSTLTIQRTQQEDSAVYLCASSLVNAGLVRELFFGEGSRLTVL.

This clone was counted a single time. This chain's CDR3 is CASSFGLAGGLVTDTQYF. CDR3 nucleotides: TGCGCCAGCAGCTTTGGACTAGCGGGGGGGCTGGTCACAGATACGCAGTATTTT. The V and J genes are TRBV5-1 and TRBJ2-3, with 15 nucleotides matching TRBD2. The germline V gene encodes CDR1 SGHRS and CDR2 YFSETQ. V trimming: 2 bases; J trimming: 2 bases; junction bases outside the gene matches: 6. This CDR3 comprises 18 residues.

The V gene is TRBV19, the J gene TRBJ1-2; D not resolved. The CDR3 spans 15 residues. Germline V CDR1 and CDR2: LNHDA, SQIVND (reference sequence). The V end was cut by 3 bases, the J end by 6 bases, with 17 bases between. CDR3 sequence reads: CASSISSRGPDGYTF. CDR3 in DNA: TGTGCCAGTAGTATTTCGTCCCGAGGGCCGGATGGCTACACCTTC.

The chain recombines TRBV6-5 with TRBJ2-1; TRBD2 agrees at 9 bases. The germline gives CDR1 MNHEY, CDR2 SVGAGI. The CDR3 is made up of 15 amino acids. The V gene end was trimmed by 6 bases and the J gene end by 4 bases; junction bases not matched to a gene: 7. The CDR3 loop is CASRTGTSRYNEQFF. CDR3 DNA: TGTGCCAGCAGAACCGGGACTAGCAGATACAATGAGCAGTTCTTC.

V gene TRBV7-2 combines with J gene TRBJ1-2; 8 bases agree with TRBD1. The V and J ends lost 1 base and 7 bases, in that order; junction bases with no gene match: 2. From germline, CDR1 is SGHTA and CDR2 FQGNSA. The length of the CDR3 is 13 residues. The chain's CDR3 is CASSLVDRVGYTF. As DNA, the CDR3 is TGTGCCAGCAGCTTAGTGGACAGGGTTGGCTACACCTTC.

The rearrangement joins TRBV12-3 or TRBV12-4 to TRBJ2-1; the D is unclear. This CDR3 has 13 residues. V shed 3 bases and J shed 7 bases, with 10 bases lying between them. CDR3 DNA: TGTGCCAGCAGTTTGTACGACACAAATGAGCAGTTCTTC. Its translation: CASSLYDTNEQFF.

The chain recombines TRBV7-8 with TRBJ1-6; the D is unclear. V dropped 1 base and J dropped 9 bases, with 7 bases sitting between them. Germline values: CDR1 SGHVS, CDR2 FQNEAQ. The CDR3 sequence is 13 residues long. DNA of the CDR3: TGTGCCAGCAGCTTAGGGCCGGGTTCACCCCTCCACTTT. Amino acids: CASSLGPGSPLHF.

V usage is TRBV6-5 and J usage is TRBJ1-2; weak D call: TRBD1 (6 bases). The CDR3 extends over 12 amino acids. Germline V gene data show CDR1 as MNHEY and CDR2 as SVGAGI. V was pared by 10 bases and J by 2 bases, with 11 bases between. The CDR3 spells CAIKGGNYGYTF. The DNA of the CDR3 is TGTGCCATTAAAGGGGGAAACTATGGCTACACCTTC.

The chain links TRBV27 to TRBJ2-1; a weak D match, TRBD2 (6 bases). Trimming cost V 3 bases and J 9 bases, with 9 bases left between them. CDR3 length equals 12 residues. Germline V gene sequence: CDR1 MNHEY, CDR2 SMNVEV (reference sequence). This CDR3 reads CASSFPGGEQFF. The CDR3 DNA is TGTGCCAGCAGTTTCCCCGGGGGTGAGCAGTTCTTC.

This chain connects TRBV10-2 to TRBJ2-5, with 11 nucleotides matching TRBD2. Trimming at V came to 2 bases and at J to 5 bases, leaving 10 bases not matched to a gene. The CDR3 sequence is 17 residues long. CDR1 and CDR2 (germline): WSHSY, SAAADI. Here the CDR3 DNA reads TGCGCCAGCAGTGAGGCGACTAGCGGGGCGTGGGATGAGACCCAGTACTTC. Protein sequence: CASSEATSGAWDETQYF.

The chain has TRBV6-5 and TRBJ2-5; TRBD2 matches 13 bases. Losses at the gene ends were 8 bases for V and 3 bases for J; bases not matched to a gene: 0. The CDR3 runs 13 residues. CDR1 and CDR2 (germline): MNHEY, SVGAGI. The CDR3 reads CASGLAGEETQYF. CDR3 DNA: TGTGCCAGCGGACTAGCGGGAGAAGAGACCCAGTACTTC.

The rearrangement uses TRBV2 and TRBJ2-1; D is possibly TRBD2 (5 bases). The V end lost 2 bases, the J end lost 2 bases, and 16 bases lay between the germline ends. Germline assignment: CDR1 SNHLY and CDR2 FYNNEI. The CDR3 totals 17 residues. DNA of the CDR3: TGTGCCAGCAGTGAATCGGCGGGCACTCCTCCCTACAATGAGCAGTTCTTC. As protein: CASSESAGTPPYNEQFF.

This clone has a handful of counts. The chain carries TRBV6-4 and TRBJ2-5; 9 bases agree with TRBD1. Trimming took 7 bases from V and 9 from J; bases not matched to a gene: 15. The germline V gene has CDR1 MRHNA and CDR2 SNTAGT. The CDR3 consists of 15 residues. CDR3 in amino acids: CASTPRDRVLVAQYF. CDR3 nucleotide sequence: TGTGCCAGCACCCCCCGGGACAGGGTTCTTGTGGCCCAGTACTTC.

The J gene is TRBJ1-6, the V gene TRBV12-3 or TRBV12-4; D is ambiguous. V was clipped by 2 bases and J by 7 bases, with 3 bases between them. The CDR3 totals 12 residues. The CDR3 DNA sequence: TGTGCCAGCAGTTTACGGAATTCACCCCTCCACTTT. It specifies CASSLRNSPLHF.